The present T cell receptor (beta chain) was sequenced within a study of blood T cell repertoires in COVID-19. The overall study: Material from acute and convalescent COVID-19 was sourced from the United States, Italy and Spain. T cells, B-cell-depleted T cells, or PBMCs supplied cDNA or gDNA.

The CDR3 covers 16 residues. Germline CDR1 and CDR2: GTSNPN and SVGIG (reference sequence). V dropped 0 bases and J dropped 0 bases, with 9 bases sitting between them. Per the original data handling: Using reference gene primer amplification, nucleated cell counts were estimated. TCRdb's copy holds only in-frame clones and misses some; the assay was immunoSEQ multiplex PCR. Clone size and V and J calls were adopted from that table, with D and trimming inferred from the DNA. This table holds some 280,000 clones, 86% found once. The chain combines TRBV30 with TRBJ1-6, with no clear D. The TCR sequence derives from a woman aged 25 to 39 with active or convalescent COVID-19. The specimen was peripheral blood. The CDR3 sequence is CAWSVPLSSYNSPLHF. The CDR3 coding sequence is TGTGCCTGGAGTGTCCCGTTGAGCTCCTATAATTCACCCCTCCACTTT.